This TCR beta chain was recorded in a study of T cells in Graves' hyperthyroidism and ophthalmopathy (dated by TCRdb to between 2018 and 2021). Study-level background: Peripheral blood samples were taken at initial diagnosis, before any treatment was given. To identify TCR V-J signatures that set the groups apart, the researchers used a discovery cohort of 90 to 100 patients, made up of roughly 45 with Graves' ophthalmopathy and some 56 with stable Graves' hyperthyroidism. Prospective prediction of ophthalmopathy was tested in an independent validation cohort consisting of 18 to 20 hyperthyroidism patients and some 16 patients who later progressed to ophthalmopathy. The approximately 98 discovery patients were randomly divided into training and test sets at a 7:3 ratio. The study also compared thyroid tissue and blood T-cell repertoires from about 6 Graves' hyperthyroidism patients. After sampling, hyperthyroidism patients received methimazole starting at 30 mg daily, and ophthalmopathy patients received high-dose intravenous methylprednisolone. The paper reports TCR Vbeta CDR3 sequencing of more than 120 peripheral blood samples: approximately 43 ophthalmopathy, under 85 hyperthyroidism and about 17 progressor patients. The paper as a whole reports these results and caveats: In validation, progression to ophthalmopathy was predicted by the model with 70.59% sensitivity and nearly 75% specificity, a median of around 5.9 months before onset. Most expanded thyroid clonotypes (frequency above 0.001) were also detected in blood, a finding suggesting that blood repertoires may reflect thyroid immune responses. Sample size was not statistically predetermined, and blinding of investigators to group allocation was not performed. Ophthalmopathy was separated from stable hyperthyroidism by a 13 V-J signature model, with 85% to 90% sensitivity and 81% to 83% specificity obtained in cross-validation and 80%/75% obtained in testing.

Points on this clonotype: The antigen it binds to is not known. Qualities for individual bases were not recorded, and no much larger clone is one base off.

Ophthalmopathy patients had moderately to severely active disease, with a Clinical Activity Score of 3 or more, a NOSPECS grade of 4 or more, and a disease duration of less than 3 months. Any patient with an uncontrolled infection, another autoimmune disease, pregnancy or lactation was excluded. Diagnoses relied on clinical symptoms, serum thyroxine and TRAb, thyroid ultrasound and orbital computed tomography. PBMCs were isolated from 8 to 10 ml of fresh peripheral blood by Ficoll-Paque density gradient centrifugation. Total RNA was extracted with Trizol reagent, and quality was checked on an Agilent 2100 Bioanalyzer. The TCR beta CDR3 regions were amplified from the RNA transcripts. The first round of RT-PCR for the TCR CDR3 was performed with the HTBI primer set and the Qiagen OneStep RT-PCR kit. A second multiplex PCR round built the libraries, followed by size selection and purification. The libraries were sequenced on an Illumina HiSeq2000 using paired-end 100 bp reads. For the original study's pipeline: SOAPnuke was used to process the raw data, with reads discarded if the reads contained adapters or uncalled bases, had a mean Phred below 15, or lacked an exact constant-primer or identifier match. High-quality paired reads were merged with COPE v1.2.5, and unique nucleotide sequences were defined as clonotypes. MiTCR v1.1 was used to align the clonotypes against IMGT TRBV, TRBD and TRBJ reference segments. Analysis was restricted to V-J combinations with a frequency above 0.0001, which covered roughly 99% of repertoires. The TCS score was defined as F50 (clonal expansion) divided by E x V (chaos), with BLOSUM62-based TCRdist calculated between CDR3 peptides within each V-J. Welch's t-statistics and random forest reduced roughly 500 V-J features to about 13, which were used in a naive Bayes classifier (R e1071). TCRdb reprocessed the public reads (quality trimming at Q25 with fastp, clone calling with MiXCR) and kept in-frame beta chains. When rows share a CDR3 protein, they turn into one entry using the most common DNA and genes. TCRdb's processing, not the authors' own work, is the source of the V and J calls. The sample contains 500,000 to 800,000 distinct CDR3 sequences, more than 12% of them found a single time. The biggest ten clones account for under 15% of the sample.

Taken from the germline V gene, the CDR1 and CDR2 loops are SNHLY and FYNNEI. From the cysteine up to the phenylalanine, the CDR3 has a length of 16 residues. The retained sequence is limited to the CDR3, 48 bases, with the frame set at the first base. V loses 6 bases, J loses 0 bases, and the germline ends lie 17 bases apart. In this chain, TRBV2 is recombined with TRBJ1-2; TRBD1 is a possible D gene, resting on 5 matching bases. The TCR was taken from a woman aged 50 to 60 with Graves' ophthalmopathy. Sequencing was performed on blood. Here is the DNA: TGTGCCAGCAGGAGGAGGTTGGACATTGCTAACTATGGCTACACCTTC. This is translated as CASRRRLDIANYGYTF.